This T cell receptor beta chain was observed in a study of cytomegalovirus exposure and HLA in healthy donors. This clone was seen a few times. Researchers ran the PCR with 60 Vbeta and 13 Jbeta primers. Some clones are missing from TCRdb's copy, which holds only in-frame ones; the method was immunoSEQ multiplex PCR. The repertoire holds some 52,000 clones, 73% seen once, with around 3.1% in the top ten. The germline V gene has CDR1 LGHNA and CDR2 YSLEER. The CDR3 spans 15 residues. V was cut by 0 bases and J by 0 bases, with 8 bases left in between. Input material: PBMCs. The clonotype originates from a man aged 18-30 years in good health and CMV-seronegative. The chain combines TRBV4-3 with TRBJ1-2; D is possibly TRBD1 (6 bases). The CDR3 spells CASSQEAGANYGYTF. The CDR3 DNA is TGCGCCAGCAGCCAAGAGGCAGGGGCTAACTATGGCTACACCTTC.